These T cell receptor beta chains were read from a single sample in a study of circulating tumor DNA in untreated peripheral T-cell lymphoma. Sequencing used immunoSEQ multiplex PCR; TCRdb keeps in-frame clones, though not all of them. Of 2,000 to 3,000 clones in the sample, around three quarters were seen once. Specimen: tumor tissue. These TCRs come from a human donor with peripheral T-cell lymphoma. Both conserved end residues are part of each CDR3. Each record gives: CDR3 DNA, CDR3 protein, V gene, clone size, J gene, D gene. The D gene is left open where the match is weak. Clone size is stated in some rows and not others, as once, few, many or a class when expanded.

CDR3 DNA: TGTGCCAGCAGCAGCCAGCTCGGGGACACTGAAGCTTTCTTT
CDR3 protein: CASSSQLGDTEAFF
V gene: TRBV11-3
clone size: -
J gene: TRBJ1-1
D gene: -

CDR3 DNA: TGTGCCAGCTCGACTGGGACATCCACCGGAAACACCATATATTTT
CDR3 protein: CASSTGTSTGNTIYF
V gene: TRBV18
clone size: -
J gene: TRBJ1-3
D gene: -

CDR3 DNA: TGTGCCAGCAGTTATAACTACCACCACGGGGACGTCTACAATGAGCAGTTCTTC
CDR3 protein: CASSYNYHHGDVYNEQFF
V gene: TRBV6-8
clone size: -
J gene: TRBJ2-1
D gene: -

CDR3 DNA: TGTGCCAGCAGCCAAGATGTGAGGGGCCCGGGACACAATGAGCAGTTCTTC
CDR3 protein: CASSQDVRGPGHNEQFF
V gene: TRBV11-1
clone size: few
J gene: TRBJ2-1
D gene: -

CDR3 DNA: TGTGCCATCAGGGGGACAGGGGGAGATAATTCACCCCTCCACTTT
CDR3 protein: CAIRGTGGDNSPLHF
V gene: TRBV6-8
clone size: -
J gene: TRBJ1-6
D gene: TRBD1

CDR3 DNA: TGCGCCAGCAGCTTGGGGCCCGTCCGGGAGTGGACCGGGGAGCTGTTTTTT
CDR3 protein: CASSLGPVREWTGELFF
V gene: TRBV5-1
clone size: -
J gene: TRBJ2-2
D gene: -

CDR3 DNA: TGTGCCAGCACACCCGAGACGGTCTATGGCTACACCTTC
CDR3 protein: CASTPETVYGYTF
V gene: TRBV12-5
clone size: -
J gene: TRBJ1-2
D gene: -

CDR3 DNA: TGTGCCAGTAGTATGGGGCTAGCTGCAGATACGCAGTATTTT
CDR3 protein: CASSMGLAADTQYF
V gene: TRBV19
clone size: -
J gene: TRBJ2-3
D gene: -

CDR3 DNA: TGTGCCAGCACCCCCGGGTCACACTTTAATCAAACGGATGAGCAGTTCTTC
CDR3 protein: CASTPGSHFNQTDEQFF
V gene: TRBV12-5
clone size: -
J gene: TRBJ2-1
D gene: -

CDR3 DNA: TGCGCCAGCAGCACTCAGTCCTTGAACACTGAAGCTTTCTTT
CDR3 protein: CASSTQSLNTEAFF
V gene: TRBV5-1
clone size: -
J gene: TRBJ1-1
D gene: -

CDR3 DNA: TGTGCCAGCAGCTTAGGACAGGGAATCGACACTGAAGCTTTCTTT
CDR3 protein: CASSLGQGIDTEAFF
V gene: TRBV11-3
clone size: once
J gene: TRBJ1-1
D gene: TRBD1

CDR3 DNA: TGTGCCAGCTCCAGCGAAGGGTCACCCCTCCACTTT
CDR3 protein: CASSSEGSPLHF
V gene: TRBV18
clone size: few
J gene: TRBJ1-6
D gene: -

CDR3 DNA: TGTGCCAGTACTACCACGCAGGGGTTTTGGACCGGGGAGCTGTTTTTT
CDR3 protein: CASTTTQGFWTGELFF
V gene: TRBV19
clone size: medium-sized
J gene: TRBJ2-2
D gene: -

CDR3 DNA: TGTGCCAGCAGCTTCTACGGGGGGCGGGCCAATGAGCAGTTCTTC
CDR3 protein: CASSFYGGRANEQFF
V gene: TRBV11-3
clone size: -
J gene: TRBJ2-1
D gene: -

CDR3 DNA: TGCGCCAGCAGCGACTATTTTCGAAGGCCCCAGCATTTT
CDR3 protein: CASSDYFRRPQHF
V gene: TRBV4-1
clone size: -
J gene: TRBJ1-5
D gene: -

CDR3 DNA: TGCGCCAGCAGCCAAGTGGGAGCGGGGGGGCATCAAGATACGCAGTATTTT
CDR3 protein: CASSQVGAGGHQDTQYF
V gene: TRBV1
clone size: -
J gene: TRBJ2-3
D gene: -

CDR3 DNA: TGTGCCAGTAGTTTATTCGGGGGGGGAAACAATGAGCAGTTCTTC
CDR3 protein: CASSLFGGGNNEQFF
V gene: TRBV19
clone size: -
J gene: TRBJ2-1
D gene: TRBD2

CDR3 DNA: TGCAGCGGCCGACAGGGAAGAGACACTGAAGCTTTCTTT
CDR3 protein: CSGRQGRDTEAFF
V gene: TRBV29-1
clone size: -
J gene: TRBJ1-1
D gene: TRBD1

CDR3 DNA: TGTGCCAGTAGAGGAGATGGTGGCTACACCTTC
CDR3 protein: CASRGDGGYTF
V gene: TRBV19
clone size: -
J gene: TRBJ1-2
D gene: -

CDR3 DNA: TGTGCCAGCAGCCCCGGGACTACCTACACAGATACGCAGTATTTT
CDR3 protein: CASSPGTTYTDTQYF
V gene: TRBV6-8
clone size: few
J gene: TRBJ2-3
D gene: TRBD2

CDR3 DNA: TGTGCCAGCTCACCACTGGGGGGTCCCACTGAAGCTTTCTTT
CDR3 protein: CASSPLGGPTEAFF
V gene: TRBV18
clone size: once
J gene: TRBJ1-1
D gene: -

CDR3 DNA: TGTGCCTGGAGTACCGGGGAACAGTTGAACACTGAAGCTTTCTTT
CDR3 protein: CAWSTGEQLNTEAFF
V gene: TRBV30
clone size: -
J gene: TRBJ1-1
D gene: -